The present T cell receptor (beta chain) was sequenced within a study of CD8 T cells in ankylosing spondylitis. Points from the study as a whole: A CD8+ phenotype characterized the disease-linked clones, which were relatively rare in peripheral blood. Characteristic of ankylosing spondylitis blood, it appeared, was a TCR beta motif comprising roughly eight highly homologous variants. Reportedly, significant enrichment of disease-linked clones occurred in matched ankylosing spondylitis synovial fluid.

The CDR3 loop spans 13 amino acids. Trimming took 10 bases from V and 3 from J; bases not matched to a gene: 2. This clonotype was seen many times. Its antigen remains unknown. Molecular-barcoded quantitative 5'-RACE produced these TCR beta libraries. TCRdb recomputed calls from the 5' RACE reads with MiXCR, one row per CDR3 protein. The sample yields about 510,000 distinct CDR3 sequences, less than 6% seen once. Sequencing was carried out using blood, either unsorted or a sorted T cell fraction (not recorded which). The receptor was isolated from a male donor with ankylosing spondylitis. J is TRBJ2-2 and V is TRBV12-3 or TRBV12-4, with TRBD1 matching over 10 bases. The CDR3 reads CAIGTGDTGELFF. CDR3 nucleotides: TGTGCCATCGGGACAGGGGACACCGGGGAGCTGTTTTTT.